The rows below give T cell receptor beta chains drawn from one sample of a study of shared clonotypes between healthy human individuals. The data were produced by immunoSEQ multiplex PCR, yet TCRdb's version contains in-frame clones alone and is incomplete. The sample holds about 2.4 million clones, over 85% seen once. Sequencing was performed on naive CD4+ T cells from PBMCs. The origin of the receptors is a man younger than 35 in good health. Some clones in this sample may be carry-over from other donors' samples. Both conserved end residues are part of each CDR3. A D gene is named only where the DNA matches it firmly. Clone size is given for some rows only: seen once, a few or many times, or a class if the clone is expanded.

TRBJ2-3	NA	TRBD2	TRBV28	CASRFRGVKGSDTQYF	TGTGCCAGCAGGTTCCGGGGGGTTAAGGGGTCAGATACGCAGTATTTT
TRBJ1-2	NA	NA	TRBV5-6	CASSTTQGISYTF	TGTGCCAGCAGCACTACACAGGGTATCAGCTACACCTTC
TRBJ2-7	NA	NA	TRBV29-1	CSAVMLGRGGSYEQYF	TGCAGCGCTGTGATGTTGGGCAGGGGCGGCTCCTACGAGCAGTACTTC
TRBJ1-1	NA	NA	TRBV28	CASNGAAQNTEAFF	TGTGCCAGCAACGGGGCAGCCCAGAACACTGAAGCTTTCTTT
TRBJ1-1	NA	NA	TRBV6-6	CASSFDTEAFF	TGTGCCAGCAGCTTTGACACTGAAGCTTTCTTT
TRBJ2-3	NA	NA	TRBV19	CASSISGSTTDTQYF	TGTGCCAGTAGTATTTCCGGGAGTACCACAGATACGCAGTATTTT
TRBJ2-5	NA	NA	TRBV11-2	CASSRPGVSQYF	TGTGCCAGCAGCCGACCCGGGGTTTCCCAGTACTTC
TRBJ2-1	NA	TRBD2	TRBV5-1	CASSVTSGRAHEQFF	TGCGCCAGCAGCGTTACTAGCGGGAGGGCCCATGAGCAGTTCTTC
TRBJ2-5	NA	NA	TRBV7-2	CASSLGGAQETQYF	TGTGCCAGCAGCTTAGGCGGGGCGCAAGAGACCCAGTACTTC
TRBJ2-5	NA	NA	TRBV7-3	CASSLTGALQETQYF	TGTGCCAGCAGCTTAACCGGGGCTCTCCAAGAGACCCAGTACTTC
TRBJ2-7	NA	NA	TRBV27	CASSPRDRLVEQYF	TGTGCCAGCAGTCCACGGGACCGCCTTGTGGAGCAGTACTTC
TRBJ2-7	NA	TRBD1	TRBV27	CASSTAGRGLSYEQYF	TGTGCCAGCAGTACCGCAGGCAGGGGGCTTTCCTACGAGCAGTACTTC
TRBJ1-2	few	NA	TRBV19	CASEPTTGTYGYTF	TGTGCCAGTGAACCGACAACAGGGACTTATGGCTACACCTTC